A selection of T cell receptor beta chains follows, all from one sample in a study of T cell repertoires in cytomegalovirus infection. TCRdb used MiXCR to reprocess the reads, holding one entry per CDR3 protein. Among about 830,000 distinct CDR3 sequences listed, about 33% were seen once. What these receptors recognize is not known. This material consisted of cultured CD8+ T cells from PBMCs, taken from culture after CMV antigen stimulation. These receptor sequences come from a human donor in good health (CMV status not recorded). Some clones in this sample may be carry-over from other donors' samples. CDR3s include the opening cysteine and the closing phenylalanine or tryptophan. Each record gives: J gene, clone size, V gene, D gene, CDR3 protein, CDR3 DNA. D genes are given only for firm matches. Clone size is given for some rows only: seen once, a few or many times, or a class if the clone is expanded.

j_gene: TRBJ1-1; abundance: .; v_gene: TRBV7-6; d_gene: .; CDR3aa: CAGSPGWGIQGTEAFF; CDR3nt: TGTGCCGGCAGCCCCGGGTGGGGAATTCAAGGCACTGAAGCTTTCTTT
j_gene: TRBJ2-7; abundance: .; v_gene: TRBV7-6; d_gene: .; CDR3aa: CASRLLDSSSYEQYF; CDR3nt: TGTGCCAGCAGACTATTGGACAGCAGCTCCTACGAGCAGTACTTC
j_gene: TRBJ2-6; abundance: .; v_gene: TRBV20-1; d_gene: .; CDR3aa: CSARDPEDRHSGANVLTF; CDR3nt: TGCAGTGCTAGAGACCCAGAGGACAGACACTCTGGGGCCAACGTCCTGACTTTC
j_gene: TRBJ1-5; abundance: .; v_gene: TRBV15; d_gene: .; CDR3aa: CATSRLWQRNQPQHF; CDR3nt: TGTGCCACCAGCAGGCTCTGGCAGAGGAATCAGCCCCAGCATTTT
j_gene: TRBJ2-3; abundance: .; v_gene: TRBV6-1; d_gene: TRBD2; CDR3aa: CASSEWLAGSTDTQYF; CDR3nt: TGTGCCAGCAGTGAATGGCTAGCGGGGAGCACAGATACGCAGTATTTT
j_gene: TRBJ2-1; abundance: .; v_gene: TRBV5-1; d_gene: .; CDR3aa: CASSLEGGAANNEQFF; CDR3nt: TGCGCCAGCAGCTTGGAGGGGGGGGCGGCTAACAATGAGCAGTTCTTC
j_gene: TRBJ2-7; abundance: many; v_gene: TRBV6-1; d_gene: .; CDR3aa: CASRQSSYEQYF; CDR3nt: TGTGCCAGTAGACAGAGCTCCTACGAGCAGTACTTC
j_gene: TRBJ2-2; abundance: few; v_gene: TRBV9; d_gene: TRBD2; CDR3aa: CASSVGGLAGTGELFF; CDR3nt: TGTGCCAGCAGCGTAGGGGGACTAGCTGGCACCGGGGAGCTGTTTTTT
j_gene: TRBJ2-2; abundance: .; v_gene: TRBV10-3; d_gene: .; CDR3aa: CAISPGAAGGELFF; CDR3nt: TGTGCCATCAGTCCAGGGGCCGCTGGCGGGGAGCTGTTTTTT
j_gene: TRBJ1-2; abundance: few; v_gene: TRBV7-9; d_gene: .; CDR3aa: CASSPPWRGDYGYTF; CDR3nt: TGTGCCAGCAGCCCACCGTGGAGGGGGGACTATGGCTACACCTTC
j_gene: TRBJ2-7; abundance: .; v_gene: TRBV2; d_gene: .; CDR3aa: CASSGETPYEQYF; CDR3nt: TGTGCCAGCAGCGGGGAGACCCCCTACGAGCAGTACTTC
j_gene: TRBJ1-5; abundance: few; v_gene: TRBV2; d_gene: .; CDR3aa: CASSISVFNPTYDQPQHF; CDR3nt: TGTGCCAGCAGTATCTCGGTCTTTAACCCTACCTATGATCAGCCCCAGCATTTT
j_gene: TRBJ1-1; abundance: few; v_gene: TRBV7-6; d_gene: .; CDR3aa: CASSLGRGADTEAFF; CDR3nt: TGTGCCAGCAGCTTAGGAAGGGGGGCCGACACTGAAGCTTTCTTT
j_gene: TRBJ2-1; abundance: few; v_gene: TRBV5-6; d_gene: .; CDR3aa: CASSLRWVSRSYNEQFF; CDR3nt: TGTGCCAGCAGCTTGAGGTGGGTCTCCCGCTCCTACAATGAGCAGTTCTTC
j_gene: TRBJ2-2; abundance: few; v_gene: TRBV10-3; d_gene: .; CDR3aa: CAITDTGELFF; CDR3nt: TGTGCCATCACGGACACCGGGGAGCTGTTTTTT
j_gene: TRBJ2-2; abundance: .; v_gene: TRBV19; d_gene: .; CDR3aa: CASNVGANTGELFF; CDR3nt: TGTGCCAGTAACGTGGGGGCGAACACCGGGGAGCTGTTTTTT
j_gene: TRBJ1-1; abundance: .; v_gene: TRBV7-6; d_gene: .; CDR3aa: CASSLGGFPEAFF; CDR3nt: TGTGCCAGCAGCCTCGGGGGGTTCCCTGAAGCTTTCTTT
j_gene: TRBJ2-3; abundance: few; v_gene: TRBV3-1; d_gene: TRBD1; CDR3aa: CASSHGEGAMSDTQYF; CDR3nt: TGTGCCAGCAGCCACGGTGAGGGGGCGATGTCAGATACGCAGTATTTT
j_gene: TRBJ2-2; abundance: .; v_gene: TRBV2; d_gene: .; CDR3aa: CASSVFLLGAGELFF; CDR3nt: TGTGCCAGCAGTGTTTTCCTACTAGGGGCCGGGGAGCTGTTTTTT
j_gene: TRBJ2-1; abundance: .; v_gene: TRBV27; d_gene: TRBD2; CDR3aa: CASSILAGGPKNEQFF; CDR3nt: TGTGCCAGCAGTATACTAGCGGGGGGGCCAAAGAATGAGCAGTTCTTC
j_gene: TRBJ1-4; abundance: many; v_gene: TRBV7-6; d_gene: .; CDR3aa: CASSSFPPGSGNEKLFF; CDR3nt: TGTGCCAGCAGCTCATTCCCCCCGGGGAGCGGTAATGAAAAACTGTTTTTT
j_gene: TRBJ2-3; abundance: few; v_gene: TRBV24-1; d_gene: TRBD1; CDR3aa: CATSDPQGATGDTQYF; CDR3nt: TGTGCCACCAGTGATCCACAGGGGGCGACGGGGGATACGCAGTATTTT
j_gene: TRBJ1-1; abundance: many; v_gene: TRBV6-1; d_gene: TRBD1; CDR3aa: CASNEAQGFTEAFF; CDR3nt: TGTGCCAGCAACGAAGCACAGGGGTTCACTGAAGCTTTCTTT
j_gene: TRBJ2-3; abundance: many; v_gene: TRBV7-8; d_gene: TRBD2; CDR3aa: CASSLVGAGGPLSDTQYF; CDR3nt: TGTGCCAGCAGCTTAGTTGGAGCGGGGGGGCCTCTCTCAGATACGCAGTATTTT
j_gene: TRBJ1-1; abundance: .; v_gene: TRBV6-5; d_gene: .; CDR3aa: CASHENMDPRGTEAFF; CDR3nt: TGTGCCAGCCACGAAAATATGGACCCACGGGGCACTGAAGCTTTCTTT
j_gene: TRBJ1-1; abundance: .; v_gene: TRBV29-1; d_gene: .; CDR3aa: CSVDTGWETEAFF; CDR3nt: TGCAGCGTTGATACAGGGTGGGAGACTGAAGCTTTCTTT
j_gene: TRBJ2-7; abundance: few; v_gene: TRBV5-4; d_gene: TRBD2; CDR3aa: CASSYGTRAHYEQYF; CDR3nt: TGTGCCAGCAGCTACGGGACTAGAGCTCACTACGAGCAGTACTTC
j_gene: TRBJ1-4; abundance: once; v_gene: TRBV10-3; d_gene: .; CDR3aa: CAISESGGEDGEKLFF; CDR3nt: TGTGCCATCAGTGAGTCAGGTGGGGAGGACGGTGAAAAACTGTTTTTT
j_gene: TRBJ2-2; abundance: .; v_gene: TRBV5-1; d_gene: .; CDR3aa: CASIGGGGLFTGELFF; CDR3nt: TGCGCCAGCATTGGTGGTGGGGGGCTCTTCACCGGGGAGCTGTTTTTT
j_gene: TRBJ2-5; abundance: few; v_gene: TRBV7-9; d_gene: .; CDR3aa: CASSSGRGIQETQYF; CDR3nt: TGTGCCAGCAGCTCGGGACGGGGAATACAAGAGACCCAGTACTTC
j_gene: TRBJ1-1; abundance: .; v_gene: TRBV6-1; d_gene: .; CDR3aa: CASTLGPFKNTEAFF; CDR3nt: TGTGCCAGCACCCTCGGGCCCTTCAAGAACACTGAAGCTTTCTTT
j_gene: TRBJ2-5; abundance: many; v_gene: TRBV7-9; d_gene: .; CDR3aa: CASSLVRDQETQYF; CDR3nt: TGTGCCAGCAGCTTAGTCAGGGACCAAGAGACCCAGTACTTC
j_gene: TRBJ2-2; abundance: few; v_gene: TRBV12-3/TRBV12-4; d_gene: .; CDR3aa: CASSILLGAMVLFF; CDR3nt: TGTGCCAGCAGTATCCTCCTAGGCGCTATGGTGCTGTTTTTT
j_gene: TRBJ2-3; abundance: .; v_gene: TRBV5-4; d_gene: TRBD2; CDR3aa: CASSAGGGNTDTQYF; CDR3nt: TGTGCCAGCAGTGCTGGGGGGGGGAACACAGATACGCAGTATTTT
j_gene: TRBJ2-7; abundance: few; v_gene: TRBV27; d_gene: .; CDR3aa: CASRLGRSEAYEQYF; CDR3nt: TGTGCCAGCAGATTAGGACGATCAGAGGCCTACGAGCAGTACTTC
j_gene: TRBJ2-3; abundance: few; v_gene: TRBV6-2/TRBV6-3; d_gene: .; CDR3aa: CASSYSGAEGSTDTQYF; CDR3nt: TGTGCCAGCAGTTACTCAGGAGCGGAAGGCAGCACAGATACGCAGTATTTT
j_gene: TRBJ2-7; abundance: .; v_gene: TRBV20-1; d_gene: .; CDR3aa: CSWGDESSYEQYF; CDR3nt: TGCAGCTGGGGAGACGAGAGCTCCTACGAGCAGTACTTC
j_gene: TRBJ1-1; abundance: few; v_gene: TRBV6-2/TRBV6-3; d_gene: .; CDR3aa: CASSYRGSNTEAFF; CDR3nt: TGTGCCAGCAGTTACAGGGGTTCGAACACTGAAGCTTTCTTT
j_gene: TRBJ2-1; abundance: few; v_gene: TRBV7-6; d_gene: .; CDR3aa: CASSPEGSFEQFF; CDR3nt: TGTGCCAGCAGCCCAGAGGGGAGTTTTGAGCAGTTCTTC
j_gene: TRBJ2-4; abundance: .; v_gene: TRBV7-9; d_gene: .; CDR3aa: CASSLELRDIAKNIQYF; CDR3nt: TGTGCCAGCAGCTTAGAGCTAAGAGATATAGCCAAAAACATTCAGTACTTC
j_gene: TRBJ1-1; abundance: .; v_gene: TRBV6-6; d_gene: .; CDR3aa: CASSYTSWGNTEAFF; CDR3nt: TGTGCCAGCAGTTACACCTCTTGGGGGAACACTGAAGCTTTCTTT
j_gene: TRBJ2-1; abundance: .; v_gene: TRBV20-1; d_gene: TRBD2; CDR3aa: CSAPTSGGYNEQFF; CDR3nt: TGCAGTGCTCCTACTAGCGGGGGATACAATGAGCAGTTCTTC
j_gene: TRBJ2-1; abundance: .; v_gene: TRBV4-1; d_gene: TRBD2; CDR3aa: CASSHSSGGAYEQFF; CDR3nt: TGCGCCAGCAGCCACAGTAGCGGGGGGGCCTATGAGCAGTTCTTC
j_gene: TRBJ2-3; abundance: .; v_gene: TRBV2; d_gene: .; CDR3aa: CASSERVVTDTQYF; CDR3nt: TGTGCCAGCAGTGAGAGGGTAGTCACAGATACGCAGTATTTT
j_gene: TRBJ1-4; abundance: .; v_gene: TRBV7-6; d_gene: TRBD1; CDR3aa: CASSINRGIGEKLFF; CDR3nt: TGTGCCAGCAGCATAAACAGGGGGATAGGTGAAAAACTGTTTTTT
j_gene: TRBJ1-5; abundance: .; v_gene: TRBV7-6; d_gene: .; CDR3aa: CASSLGFGGTQPQHF; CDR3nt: TGTGCCAGCAGCTTAGGGTTTGGGGGAACTCAGCCCCAGCATTTT
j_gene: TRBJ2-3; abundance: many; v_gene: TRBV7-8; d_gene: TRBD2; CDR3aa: CASSLLAGVDTQYF; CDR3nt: TGTGCCAGCAGCTTATTAGCGGGGGTAGATACGCAGTATTTT
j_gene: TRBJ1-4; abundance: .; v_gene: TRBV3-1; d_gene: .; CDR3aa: CASSQERQANEKLFF; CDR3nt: TGTGCCAGCAGCCAAGAAAGACAGGCGAATGAAAAACTGTTTTTT
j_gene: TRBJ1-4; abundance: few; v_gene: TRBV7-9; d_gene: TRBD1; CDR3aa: CASSLEGGYEKLFF; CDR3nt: TGTGCCAGCAGCTTAGAAGGGGGCTATGAAAAACTGTTTTTT
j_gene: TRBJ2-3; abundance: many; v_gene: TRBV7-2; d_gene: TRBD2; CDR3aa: CASSSGGIDTQYF; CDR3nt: TGTGCCAGCAGTTCGGGGGGAATAGATACGCAGTATTTT
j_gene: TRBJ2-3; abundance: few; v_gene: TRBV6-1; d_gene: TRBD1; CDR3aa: CASSLPGTGSTDTQYF; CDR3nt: TGTGCCAGCAGTCTGCCCGGGACAGGGAGCACAGATACGCAGTATTTT
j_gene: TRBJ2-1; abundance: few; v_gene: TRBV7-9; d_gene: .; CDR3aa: CASTSLGAYNEQFF; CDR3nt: TGTGCCAGCACTTCTCTTGGAGCCTACAATGAGCAGTTCTTC
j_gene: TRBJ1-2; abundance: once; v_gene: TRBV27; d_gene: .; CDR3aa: CASSLKGRGLDGYTF; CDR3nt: TGTGCCAGCAGTTTAAAGGGGCGAGGACTGGATGGCTACACCTTC
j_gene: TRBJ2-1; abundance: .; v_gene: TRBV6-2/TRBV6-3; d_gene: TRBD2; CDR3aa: CASRLSGAGGHNEQFF; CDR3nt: TGTGCCAGCAGACTGTCAGGGGCGGGGGGGCACAATGAGCAGTTCTTC
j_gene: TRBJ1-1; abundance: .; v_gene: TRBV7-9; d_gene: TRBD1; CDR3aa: CASSVTGGPNTEAFF; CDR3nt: TGTGCCAGCAGCGTTACAGGGGGGCCGAACACTGAAGCTTTCTTT